This TCR beta chain appears in the sequencing data of a study of cytomegalovirus exposure and HLA in healthy donors. This CDR3 has 14 residues. Trimming removed 2 bases at V and 1 base at J, with 10 bases between. Germline assignment: CDR1 SGDLS and CDR2 YYNGEE. 60 Vbeta and 13 Jbeta primers were used in PCR. Generated by immunoSEQ multiplex PCR, the TCRdb table keeps only in-frame clones and is missing some. The repertoire consists of 85,000 to 130,000 clones, with roughly 80% occurring once and the leading ten covering 2% to 3%. The chain recombines TRBV9 with TRBJ2-7; possibly TRBD1 for D (6 bases). The sample was PBMCs. This receptor was taken from a man aged 40-50 years in good health and CMV-seronegative. The CDR3: CASSVGTLSYEQYF. DNA for the CDR3: TGTGCCAGCAGCGTCGGGACACTGTCCTACGAGCAGTACTTC.